The entry below gives a single TCR beta chain sequence along with its context. In the study's own analysis: Estimates of nucleated cell counts were drawn from the amplification of reference gene primers. The data were produced by immunoSEQ multiplex PCR, yet TCRdb's version contains in-frame clones alone and is incomplete. V, J and clone size reflect that table, while D and trimming were determined from the DNA. The sample yields under 250,000 clones, around nine tenths seen once. Germline CDR1 SGHRS, CDR2 YFSETQ. This CDR3 is 15 amino acids long. V was pared by 7 bases and J by 1 base, with 17 bases between. The source of the sample is a study of blood T cell repertoires in COVID-19. About the study: Samples came from the United States, Italy and Spain, spanning acute and convalescent COVID-19.

The chain links TRBV5-1 to TRBJ2-5, with D perhaps matching TRBD2 (5 bases). Sequencing input: peripheral blood. This TCR was recovered from a woman aged 60-75 years who had recovered from COVID-19. The CDR3 DNA follows: TGCGCCAGCGCCCCTCTCGGACTCCTCCAAGAGACCCAGTACTTC. Translating it yields CASAPLGLLQETQYF.